This is a list of T cell receptor beta chains from one sample in a study of vaccination and CD4 T cells after COVID-19. TCRdb ran MiXCR on the PCR reads and lists one entry per CDR3 protein. The top ten clones hold approximately 22% of a sample with more than 10,000 distinct CDR3 sequences, more than 70% of them seen once. These receptors have no known antigen. Sequences were obtained from CD4+ T cells from blood, cultured in vitro. The receptors were sampled from a human donor who had recovered from COVID-19. The CDR3 runs from the conserved cysteine through the conserved F or W. The D gene is left open where the match is weak. Only some rows state a clone size, as once, few, many or a class for expanded clones.

j_call clone_size d_call cdr3_length v_call cdr3_aa cdr3_nt
TRBJ2-3 . . 15 TRBV7-3 CASTKTGGPTDTQYF TGTGCCAGCACTAAAACGGGGGGCCCCACAGATACGCAGTATTTT
TRBJ2-5 medium-sized . 13 TRBV24-1 CATSDSPSEAQYF TGTGCCACCAGTGATTCGCCTAGCGAGGCCCAGTACTTC
TRBJ1-1 . . 14 TRBV7-6 CASSSRLQNTEAFF TGTGCCAGCAGCTCTCGCCTCCAGAACACTGAAGCTTTCTTT
TRBJ2-5 . . 12 TRBV5-1 CASSRPEETQYF TGCGCCAGCAGCCGACCGGAAGAGACCCAGTACTTC
TRBJ1-2 . . 15 TRBV2 CASSVRDRKGYGYTF TGTGCCAGCAGTGTTAGAGACAGGAAGGGCTATGGCTACACCTTC
TRBJ2-1 . TRBD2 14 TRBV20-1 CSASGLGLGNEQFF TGCAGTGCTTCGGGACTAGGACTGGGGAATGAGCAGTTCTTC
TRBJ2-1 . . 13 TRBV20-1 CSASWSSYNEQFF TGCAGTGCTAGCTGGAGCTCCTACAATGAGCAGTTCTTC
TRBJ1-1 . . 14 TRBV11-2 CASSKQGMNTEAFF TGTGCCAGCAGCAAACAGGGCATGAACACTGAAGCTTTCTTT
TRBJ2-7 . . 15 TRBV6-1 CASSARLLSSYEQYF TGTGCCAGCAGCGCTAGACTATTGAGCTCCTACGAGCAGTACTTC
TRBJ2-7 . TRBD1 14 TRBV10-3 CAISRQGIRYEQYF TGTGCCATCAGCCGACAGGGAATCAGGTACGAGCAGTACTTC
TRBJ1-6 . . 15 TRBV6-1 CASRGVSSYNSPLHF TGTGCCAGCAGGGGTGTGAGCTCCTATAATTCACCCCTCCACTTT
TRBJ1-2 . . 15 TRBV20-1 CSAVSGTGRRHGYTF TGCAGTGCTGTGAGCGGGACGGGTCGGCGACATGGCTACACCTTC
TRBJ1-2 . . 17 TRBV24-1 CATSDLRADYTNYGYTF TGTGCCACCAGTGATTTAAGGGCGGACTATACTAACTATGGCTACACCTTC
TRBJ1-2 few . 14 TRBV6-1 CASSIQETNYGYTF TGTGCCAGCAGCATACAGGAGACCAACTATGGCTACACCTTC
TRBJ2-5 few . 14 TRBV24-1 CATSDFSQGETQYF TGTGCCACCAGTGATTTTAGTCAGGGAGAGACCCAGTACTTC
TRBJ1-2 few . 12 TRBV7-9 CASSLVTYGYTF TGTGCCAGCAGCTTAGTTACCTATGGCTACACCTTC
TRBJ2-1 once . 14 TRBV6-2/TRBV6-3 CASTEGVSYNEQFF TGTGCCAGCACCGAGGGGGTCTCCTACAATGAGCAGTTCTTC
TRBJ1-5 . TRBD1 15 TRBV19 CASSPDRGRDQPQHF TGTGCCAGTAGTCCGGACAGGGGGAGGGACCAGCCCCAGCATTTT
TRBJ2-7 . TRBD2 17 TRBV20-1 CSGRGLAGGKGSYEQYF TGCAGTGGACGGGGACTAGCGGGAGGCAAGGGGTCTTACGAGCAGTACTTC
TRBJ2-6 . . 17 TRBV7-2 CASSPPGVFSGANVLTF TGTGCCAGCAGCCCCCCAGGGGTCTTCTCTGGGGCCAACGTCCTGACTTTC
TRBJ1-1 . . 14 TRBV18 CASSPGSQGTEAFF TGTGCCAGCTCACCAGGGTCCCAGGGGACTGAAGCTTTCTTT
TRBJ2-7 . . 14 TRBV6-2/TRBV6-3 CASRRVPTTYEQYF TGTGCCAGCAGAAGGGTCCCGACCACCTACGAGCAGTACTTC
TRBJ1-5 . . 12 TRBV20-1 CSARKALEPQHF TGCAGTGCTAGAAAGGCTCTGGAGCCCCAGCATTTT
TRBJ2-7 . TRBD2 16 TRBV2 CASRVTSGRASGEQYF TGTGCCAGCAGGGTCACTAGCGGGAGGGCTTCGGGGGAGCAGTACTTC
TRBJ1-6 few TRBD1 14 TRBV7-3 CASSRGQSESPLHF TGTGCCAGCAGCCGGGGACAGTCGGAATCACCCCTCCACTTT
TRBJ1-5 . . 16 TRBV15 CATSRARTVSNQPQHF TGTGCCACCAGCAGAGCACGGACGGTTAGCAATCAGCCCCAGCATTTT
TRBJ2-5 once . 15 TRBV7-7 CASSSVGGAGETQYF TGTGCTAGCAGCTCAGTGGGGGGGGCGGGGGAGACCCAGTACTTC
TRBJ2-3 . . 13 TRBV6-1 CASSPDRTDTQYF TGTGCCAGCAGCCCTGACCGCACAGATACGCAGTATTTT
TRBJ1-6 . . 14 TRBV12-3/TRBV12-4 CASSLQVANSPLHF TGTGCCAGCAGTTTACAGGTGGCGAATTCACCCCTCCACTTT
TRBJ2-1 . TRBD2 15 TRBV15 CATSREGTRGFEQFF TGTGCCACCAGCAGAGAAGGGACTAGGGGCTTTGAGCAGTTCTTC
TRBJ2-7 . . 17 TRBV11-2 CASSSTRTGRSIYEQYF TGTGCCAGCAGCTCTACGCGAACGGGACGGTCCATATACGAGCAGTACTTC
TRBJ2-5 . TRBD1 15 TRBV27 CASSFSRTGALNTYF TGTGCCAGCAGTTTTTCTAGGACAGGGGCCTTAAACACGTACTTC
TRBJ1-5 . . 15 TRBV7-2 CASSFVGGSNQPQHF TGTGCCAGCAGCTTTGTAGGGGGGAGCAATCAGCCCCAGCATTTT
TRBJ1-3 . . 14 TRBV20-1 CSASLPDSGNTIYF TGCAGTGCTAGTTTGCCAGACTCTGGAAACACCATATATTTT
TRBJ2-7 . TRBD2 14 TRBV14 CASSVQRGAYEQYF TGTGCCAGCAGCGTCCAGCGGGGGGCCTACGAGCAGTACTTC
TRBJ2-7 once TRBD2 15 TRBV6-2/TRBV6-3 CASTPGTRSPYEQYF TGTGCCAGCACCCCCGGGACTAGATCCCCCTACGAGCAGTACTTC
TRBJ2-7 . . 15 TRBV27 CASSSTTEPSYEQYF TGTGCCAGCAGTTCGACGACTGAGCCCTCCTACGAGCAGTACTTC
TRBJ1-2 . TRBD1 15 TRBV19 CASKDHGQDFYGYTF TGTGCCAGTAAAGATCACGGACAGGACTTCTATGGCTACACCTTC
TRBJ1-5 once TRBD1 14 TRBV7-4 CASRGDRGNQPQHF TGTGCCAGCAGGGGGGACAGGGGGAATCAGCCCCAGCATTTT
TRBJ1-5 . . 13 TRBV7-2 CASSSMSNQPQHF TGTGCCAGCAGCTCAATGAGCAATCAGCCCCAGCATTTT
TRBJ2-6 . . 14 TRBV24-1 CATSDLSGANVLTF TGTGCCACCAGTGATTTATCTGGGGCCAACGTCCTGACTTTC
TRBJ1-5 . TRBD1 15 TRBV7-2 CASRTVDRPNQPQHF TGTGCCAGCAGGACAGTGGACAGGCCTAATCAGCCCCAGCATTTT
TRBJ1-2 . . 13 TRBV6-2/TRBV6-3 CASSYDRNYGYTF TGTGCCAGCAGTTATGACCGGAACTATGGCTACACCTTC
TRBJ2-1 . TRBD2 14 TRBV20-1 CSARGREGPSRQFF TGCAGTGCTAGGGGGCGGGAGGGCCCTTCGAGGCAGTTCTTC
TRBJ1-2 . TRBD1 14 TRBV7-2 CASSPGDSFYGYTF TGTGCCAGCAGCCCCGGGGACAGTTTTTATGGCTACACCTTC
TRBJ1-1 . . 15 TRBV27 CATTSTGQLNTEAFF TGTGCCACCACCTCGACGGGGCAGCTGAACACTGAAGCTTTCTTT
TRBJ2-7 few . 16 TRBV7-2 CASSLSPGQGSREQYF TGTGCCAGCAGCTTATCCCCCGGCCAGGGGAGTAGGGAGCAGTACTTC
TRBJ1-5 . TRBD1 16 TRBV19 CASSKTGAVGNQPQHF TGTGCCAGTAGCAAAACAGGGGCGGTAGGCAATCAGCCCCAGCATTTT